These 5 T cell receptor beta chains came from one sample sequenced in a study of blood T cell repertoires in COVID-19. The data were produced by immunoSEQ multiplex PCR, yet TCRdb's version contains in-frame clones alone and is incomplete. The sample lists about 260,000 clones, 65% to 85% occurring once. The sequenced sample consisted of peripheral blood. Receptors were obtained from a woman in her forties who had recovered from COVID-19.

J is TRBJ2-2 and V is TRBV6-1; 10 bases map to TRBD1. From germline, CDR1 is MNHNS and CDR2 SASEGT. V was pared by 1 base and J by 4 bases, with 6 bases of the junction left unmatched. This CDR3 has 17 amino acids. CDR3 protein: CASSEGDRGGSTGELFF. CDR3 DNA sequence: TGTGCCAGCAGTGAAGGGGACAGGGGAGGGTCCACCGGGGAGCTGTTTTTT.

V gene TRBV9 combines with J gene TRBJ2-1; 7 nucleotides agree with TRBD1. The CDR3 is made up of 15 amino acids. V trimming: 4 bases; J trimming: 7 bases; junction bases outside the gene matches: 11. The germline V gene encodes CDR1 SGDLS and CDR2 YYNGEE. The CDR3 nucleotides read TGTGCCAGCAGCACGTCCGGGACAGAAAAAAATGAGCAGTTCTTC. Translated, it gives CASSTSGTEKNEQFF.

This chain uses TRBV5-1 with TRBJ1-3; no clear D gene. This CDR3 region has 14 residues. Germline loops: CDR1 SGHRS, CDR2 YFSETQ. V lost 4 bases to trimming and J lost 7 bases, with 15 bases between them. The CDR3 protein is CASSEEGIRNTIYF. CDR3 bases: TGCGCCAGCAGCGAGGAGGGTATCCGGAACACCATATATTTT.

CDR3 bases: TGCGCCAGCAGCCGAGCACAACCGGGACAGCGGACCTCTGGAAACACCATATATTTT. Residues: CASSRAQPGQRTSGNTIYF. The rearrangement links TRBV4-1 to TRBJ1-3; 7 bases fit TRBD1. Germline values: CDR1 MGHRA, CDR2 YSYEKL. Losses at the gene ends were 4 bases for V and 0 bases for J; bases not matched to a gene: 15. This CDR3 spans 19 amino acids.

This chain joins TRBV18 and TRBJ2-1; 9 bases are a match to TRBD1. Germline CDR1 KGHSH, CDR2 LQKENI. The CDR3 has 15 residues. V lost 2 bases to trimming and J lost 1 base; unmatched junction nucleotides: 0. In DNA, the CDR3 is TGTGCCAGCTCACCAGGGACAGGGTCCTACAATGAGCAGTTCTTC. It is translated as CASSPGTGSYNEQFF.